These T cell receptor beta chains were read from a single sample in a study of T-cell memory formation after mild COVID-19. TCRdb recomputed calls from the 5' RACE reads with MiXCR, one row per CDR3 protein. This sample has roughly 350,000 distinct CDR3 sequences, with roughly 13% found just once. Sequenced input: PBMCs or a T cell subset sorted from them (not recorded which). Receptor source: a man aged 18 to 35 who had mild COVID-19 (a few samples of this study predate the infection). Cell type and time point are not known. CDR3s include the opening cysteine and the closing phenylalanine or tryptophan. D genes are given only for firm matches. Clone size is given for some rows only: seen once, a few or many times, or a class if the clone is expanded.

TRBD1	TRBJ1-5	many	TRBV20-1	TGCAGTGCTAGAGGACAGGGGGCCCAGCCCCAGCATTTT	CSARGQGAQPQHF
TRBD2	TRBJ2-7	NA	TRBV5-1	TGCGCCAGCAGCTTGGATACTAGCGGGGTCTACGAGCAGTACTTC	CASSLDTSGVYEQYF
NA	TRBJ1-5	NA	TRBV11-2	TGTGCCAGCAGCTCGGACCGAGATCAGCCCCAGCATTTT	CASSSDRDQPQHF
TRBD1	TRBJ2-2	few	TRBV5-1	TGCGCCAGCAGCCCATCGACAGGGGCGAACACCGGGGAGCTGTTTTTT	CASSPSTGANTGELFF
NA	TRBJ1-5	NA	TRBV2	TGTGCCAGCAGTGTCTGGAGGATTGACAATCAGCCCCAGCATTTT	CASSVWRIDNQPQHF
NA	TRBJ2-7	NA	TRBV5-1	TGCGCCAGCAGCTACGACGGTACCTCCTACGAGCAGTACTTC	CASSYDGTSYEQYF
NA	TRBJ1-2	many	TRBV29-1	TGCAGCGTTGTCGGTCCCTTTAACTATGGCTACACCTTC	CSVVGPFNYGYTF
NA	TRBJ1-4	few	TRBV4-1	TGCGCCAGCAGCCAACCACGGGCAGGGAGAGAAAAACTGTTTTTT	CASSQPRAGREKLFF
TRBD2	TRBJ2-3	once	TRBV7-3	TGTGCCAGCAGCCGACTAGCAAGGGATACGCAGTATTTT	CASSRLARDTQYF
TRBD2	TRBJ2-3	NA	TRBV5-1	TGCGCCAGCAGCGTGCCCAGCGGGGGCACAGATACGCAGTATTTT	CASSVPSGGTDTQYF
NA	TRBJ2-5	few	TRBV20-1	TGCAGTGCTAGTGCAGGGAATGGGATGGAGACCCAGTACTTC	CSASAGNGMETQYF
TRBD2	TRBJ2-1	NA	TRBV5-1	TGCGCCAGCAGCTTGGCGGCGGGGGGGCCGATCAATGAGCAGTTCTTC	CASSLAAGGPINEQFF
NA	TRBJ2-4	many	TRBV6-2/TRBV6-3	TGTGCCAGCAGTCCGCGGACGGGAGCTTCCATTCAGTACTTC	CASSPRTGASIQYF
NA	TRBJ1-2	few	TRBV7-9	TGTGCCAGCAGGAGCGGGCAGCCCTATGGCTACACCTTC	CASRSGQPYGYTF
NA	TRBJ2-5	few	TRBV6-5	TGTGCCAGCAGTTACTCGGTGGGCCAAGGAAAAGAGACCCAGTACTTC	CASSYSVGQGKETQYF
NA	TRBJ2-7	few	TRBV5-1	TGCGCCAGCAGCCTGGGACCGGGACGGTACTACGAGCAGTACTTC	CASSLGPGRYYEQYF
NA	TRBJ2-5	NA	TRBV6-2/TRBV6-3	TGTGCCAGCAGTTACGGGGGGCCAGAGACCCAGTACTTC	CASSYGGPETQYF
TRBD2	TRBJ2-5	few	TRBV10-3	TGTGCCATCAGTAGGGAGCGGGGGGGGCAAGAGACCCAGTACTTC	CAISRERGGQETQYF
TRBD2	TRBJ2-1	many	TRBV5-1	TGCGCCAGCAGCATGACTAGCGGGGGGTACTACAATGAGCAGTTCTTC	CASSMTSGGYYNEQFF
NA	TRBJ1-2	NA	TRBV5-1	TGCGCCAGCAGCCCTGACAGCCTCTATGGCTACACCTTC	CASSPDSLYGYTF
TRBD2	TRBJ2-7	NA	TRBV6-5	TGTGCCAGCACACACGTGTCTAGCGGGGGGGATTACGAGCAGTACTTC	CASTHVSSGGDYEQYF
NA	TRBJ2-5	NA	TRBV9	TGTGCCAGCAGCGCAGGACTGGTTCAAGAGACCCAGTACTTC	CASSAGLVQETQYF
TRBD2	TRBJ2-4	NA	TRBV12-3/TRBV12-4	TGTGCCAGCAGTTTTACGGGACTACCCGCGCCCCTTCAGTACTTC	CASSFTGLPAPLQYF
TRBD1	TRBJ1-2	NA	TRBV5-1	TGCGCCAGCAGAATCACAGGGGGCGACTATGGCTACACCTTC	CASRITGGDYGYTF
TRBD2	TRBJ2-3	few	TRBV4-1	TGCGCCAGCAGCCGACTAGCGAGTACAGATACGCAGTATTTT	CASSRLASTDTQYF
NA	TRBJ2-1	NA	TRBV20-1	TGCAGTGCTAGAGATATCGGGGCCGGCAATGAGCAGTTCTTC	CSARDIGAGNEQFF
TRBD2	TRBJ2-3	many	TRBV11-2	TGTGCCAGCAGCTCCATCCCGACTAGCGGGGGGGCAGGAGATACGCAGTATTTT	CASSSIPTSGGAGDTQYF
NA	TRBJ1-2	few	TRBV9	TGTGCCAGCAGCCATTCTAGAGGTGGGGGCTATGGCTACACCTTC	CASSHSRGGGYGYTF
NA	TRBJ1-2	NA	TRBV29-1	TGCAGCGCCATCAGGGAACTCTATGGCTACACCTTC	CSAIRELYGYTF
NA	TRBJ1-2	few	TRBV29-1	TGCAGCGTTGTCGGAGTCTATGGCTACACCTTC	CSVVGVYGYTF
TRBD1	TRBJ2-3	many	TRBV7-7	TGTGCCAGCAGCTCCGGACAGGCTACAGATACGCAGTATTTT	CASSSGQATDTQYF
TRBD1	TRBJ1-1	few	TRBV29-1	TGCAGCGTTAGCCGGGACAGTAACACTGAAGCTTTCTTT	CSVSRDSNTEAFF
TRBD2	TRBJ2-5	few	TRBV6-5	TGTGCCAGCAGTTACTCGAGGCGGGGGGAAGAGACCCAGTACTTC	CASSYSRRGEETQYF
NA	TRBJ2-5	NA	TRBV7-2	TGTGCCAGCAGCCGGTCGGGGGACCAAGAGACCCAGTACTTC	CASSRSGDQETQYF
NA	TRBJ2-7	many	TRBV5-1	TGCGCCAGCAGAGGAGGGGACAGAGGCTACGAGCAGTACTTC	CASRGGDRGYEQYF
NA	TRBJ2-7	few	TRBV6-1	TGTGCCAGCACTCGGGGGCCCTCGTTGAACGAGCAGTACTTC	CASTRGPSLNEQYF
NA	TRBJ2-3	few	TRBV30	TGTGCCTGGAGTGTAGATTTTACCACAGATACGCAGTATTTT	CAWSVDFTTDTQYF
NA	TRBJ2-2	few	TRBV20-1	TGCAGTGCTAGAATAAGGGGAACCGGGGAGCTGTTTTTT	CSARIRGTGELFF
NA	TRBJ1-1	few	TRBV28	TGTGCCAGCAAAGGCAGGGCGAACACTGAAGCTTTCTTT	CASKGRANTEAFF
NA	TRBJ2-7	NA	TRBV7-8	TGTGCCAGCAGCTTAGTGAGGTCCGGGGTCGAGCAGTACTTC	CASSLVRSGVEQYF
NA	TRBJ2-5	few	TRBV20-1	TGCAGTGCTAGAGTACGGGGGGCCGACCAAGAGACCCAGTACTTC	CSARVRGADQETQYF
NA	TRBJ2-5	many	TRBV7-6	TGTGCCAGCAGCCCAAGGGTCGAAGAGACCCAGTACTTC	CASSPRVEETQYF
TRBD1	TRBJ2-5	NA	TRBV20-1	TGCAGTGCTACCACAGGGGCCTCAACGGAGACCCAGTACTTC	CSATTGASTETQYF
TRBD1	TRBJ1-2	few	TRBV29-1	TGCAGCGTCGGGACAGGGCGGATGGGGGGCTACACCTTC	CSVGTGRMGGYTF
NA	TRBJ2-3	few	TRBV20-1	TGCAGTGCTAGGTTTCCGGGCGGGGTGAGCACAGATACGCAGTATTTT	CSARFPGGVSTDTQYF
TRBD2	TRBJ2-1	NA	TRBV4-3	TGCGCCAGCAGCCAGGGGAGTAGCGGGGAATCCTACAATGAGCAGTTCTTC	CASSQGSSGESYNEQFF
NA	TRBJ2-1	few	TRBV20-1	TGCAGTGTACAGGTTCTCGGTGAGCAGTTCTTC	CSVQVLGEQFF
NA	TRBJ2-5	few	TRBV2	TGTGCCAGCAGTGGGCCCCGGGTGAGCCAAGAGACCCAGTACTTC	CASSGPRVSQETQYF
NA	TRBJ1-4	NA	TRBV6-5	TGTGCCAGCAGTGCCCCGGGGGGAAGGATTGAAAAACTGTTTTTT	CASSAPGGRIEKLFF
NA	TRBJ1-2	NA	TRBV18	TGTGCCAGCTCACCATCCGACAGCAGGGGCTACACCTTC	CASSPSDSRGYTF
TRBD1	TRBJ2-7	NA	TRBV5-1	TGCGCCAGCAGCTGGGGACAGACTACTATCTACGAGCAGTACTTC	CASSWGQTTIYEQYF
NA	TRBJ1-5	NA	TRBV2	TGTGCCAGCAGTGAAGCGAGGCAACCGGAGCATTTT	CASSEARQPEHF
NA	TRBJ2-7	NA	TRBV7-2	TGTGCCAGCAGCCTCCTCGGTGGCGGGGAGCAGTACTTC	CASSLLGGGEQYF
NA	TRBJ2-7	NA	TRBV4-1	TGCGCCAGCAGCCAAGGAGAATGGAGCTACGAGCAGTACTTC	CASSQGEWSYEQYF
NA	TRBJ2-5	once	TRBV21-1	TGTGCCAGCAGCTTTACCCGGGACAAAAGAGAGACCCAGTACTTC	CASSFTRDKRETQYF
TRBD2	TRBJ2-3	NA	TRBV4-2	TGTGCCAGCAGCCAAGAGGGAGCGGGGGGCCCAGATACGCAGTATTTT	CASSQEGAGGPDTQYF
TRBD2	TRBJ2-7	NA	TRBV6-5	TGTGCCAGCAGTCATAGAGCGGGGGCCCGCTACGAGCAGTACTTC	CASSHRAGARYEQYF
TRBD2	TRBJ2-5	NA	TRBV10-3	TGTGCCATCAGTGCGGCTAGCGGGGGTATGGAGACCCAGTACTTC	CAISAASGGMETQYF
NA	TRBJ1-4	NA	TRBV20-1	TGCAGTGCTAGTGAGGCACGGACTAATGAAAAACTGTTTTTT	CSASEARTNEKLFF